This note documents a single T cell receptor (beta chain) sequence. The entry originates in a study of blood T cell repertoires in COVID-19. Study-level information: Samples taken during acute and convalescent COVID-19 were collected in the United States, Italy and Spain. Sample material is recorded as cDNA or gDNA derived from T cells, B-cell-depleted T cells, or PBMCs.

Sequencing was performed with immunoSEQ multiplex PCR; in TCRdb, only in-frame clones are kept and a portion is missing. Among approximately 94,000 clones listed, 91% were seen once. The source of this sequence is a man in his forties or fifties with active COVID-19. Sequencing input: peripheral blood.

The CDR3 nucleotides read TGTGCCAGTTGGGGCGGAGTCACAGATACGCAGTATTTT. Protein sequence: CASWGGVTDTQYF. This chain uses TRBV19 with TRBJ2-3, with a weak D call TRBD1 (5 bases). This CDR3 contains 13 residues. The germline gives CDR1 LNHDA, CDR2 SQIVND (reference sequence). V was cut by 8 bases and J by 2 bases, with 11 bases left in between. Full variable domain (rest looked up from reference TRBV19 and TRBJ2-3): DGGITQSPKYLFRKEGQNVTLSCEQNLNHDAMYWYRQDPGQGLRLIYYSQIVNDFQKGDIAEGYSVSREKKESFPLTVTSAQKNPTAFYLCASWGGVTDTQYFGPGTRLTVL.